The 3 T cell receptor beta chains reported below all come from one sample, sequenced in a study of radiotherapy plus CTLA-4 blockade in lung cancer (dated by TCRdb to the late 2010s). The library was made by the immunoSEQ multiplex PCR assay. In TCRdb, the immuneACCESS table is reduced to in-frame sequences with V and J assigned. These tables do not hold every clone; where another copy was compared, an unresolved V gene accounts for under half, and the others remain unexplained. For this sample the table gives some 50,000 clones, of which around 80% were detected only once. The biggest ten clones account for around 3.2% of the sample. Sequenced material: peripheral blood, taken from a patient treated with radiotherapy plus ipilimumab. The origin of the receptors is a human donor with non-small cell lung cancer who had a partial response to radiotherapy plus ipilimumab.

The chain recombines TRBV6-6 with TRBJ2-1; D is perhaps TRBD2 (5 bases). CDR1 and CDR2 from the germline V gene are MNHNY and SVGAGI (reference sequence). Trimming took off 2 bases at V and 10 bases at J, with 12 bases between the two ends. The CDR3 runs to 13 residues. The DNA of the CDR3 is TGTGCCAGCAGTTACCAGGCCGGGAAAGAGCAGTTCTTC. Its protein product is CASSYQAGKEQFF.

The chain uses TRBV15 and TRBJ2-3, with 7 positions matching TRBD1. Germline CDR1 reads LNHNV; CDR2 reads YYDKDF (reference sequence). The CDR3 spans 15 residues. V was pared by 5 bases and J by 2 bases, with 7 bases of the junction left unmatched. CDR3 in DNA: TGTGCCACCAGCGGAGGACAGGACGCCACAGATACGCAGTATTTT. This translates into CATSGGQDATDTQYF.

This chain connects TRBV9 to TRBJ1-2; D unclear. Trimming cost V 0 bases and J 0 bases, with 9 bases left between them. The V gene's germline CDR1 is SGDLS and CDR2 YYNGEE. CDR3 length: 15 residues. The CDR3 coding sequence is TGTGCCAGCAGCGTAGGGAGGGAATCTAACTATGGCTACACCTTC. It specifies CASSVGRESNYGYTF.